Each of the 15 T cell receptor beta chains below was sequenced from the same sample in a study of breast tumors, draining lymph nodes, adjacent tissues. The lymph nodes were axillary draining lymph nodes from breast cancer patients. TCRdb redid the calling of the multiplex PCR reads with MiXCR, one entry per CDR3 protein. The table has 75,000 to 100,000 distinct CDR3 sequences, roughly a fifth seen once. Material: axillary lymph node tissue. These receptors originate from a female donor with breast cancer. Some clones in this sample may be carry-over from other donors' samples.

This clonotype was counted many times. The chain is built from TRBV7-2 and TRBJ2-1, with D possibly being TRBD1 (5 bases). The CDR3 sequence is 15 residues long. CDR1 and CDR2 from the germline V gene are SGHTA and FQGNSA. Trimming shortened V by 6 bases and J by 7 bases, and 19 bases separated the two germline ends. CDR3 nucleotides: TGTGCCAGCAGAACCGTAGCTATCGCAGGGAATGAGCAGTTCTTC. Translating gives CASRTVAIAGNEQFF.

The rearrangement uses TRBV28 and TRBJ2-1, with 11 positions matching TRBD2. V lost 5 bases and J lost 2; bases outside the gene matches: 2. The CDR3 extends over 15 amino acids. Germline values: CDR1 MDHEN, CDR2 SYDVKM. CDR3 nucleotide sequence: TGTGCCAGCAGTGTTAGCGGGAGGGCCTACAATGAGCAGTTCTTC. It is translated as CASSVSGRAYNEQFF.

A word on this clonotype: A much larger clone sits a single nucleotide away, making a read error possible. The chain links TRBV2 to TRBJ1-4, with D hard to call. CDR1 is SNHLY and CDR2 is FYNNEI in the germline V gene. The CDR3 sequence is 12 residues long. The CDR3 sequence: CASSEFQGMLSF. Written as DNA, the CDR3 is TGTGCCAGCAGTGAATTCCAAGGGATGCTGTCTTTT.

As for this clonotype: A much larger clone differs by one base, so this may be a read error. CDR3 region: CASSYASRMAQYF. CDR3 nucleotides: TGTGCCAGCAGCTACGCTTCCCGGATGGCGCAGTATTTT. The gene calls are TRBV11-1 and TRBJ2-3; D uncertain. V was trimmed by 4 bases and J by 10 bases, leaving 15 bases between them. Germline V gene data show CDR1 as SGHAT and CDR2 as FQDESV (reference sequence). This CDR3 region has 13 residues. Full variable domain (remainder filled in from reference TRBV11-1 and TRBJ2-3): EAEVAQSPRYKITEKSQAVAFWCDPISGHATLYWYRQILGQGPELLVQFQDESVVDDSQLPKDRFSAERLKGVDSTLKIQPAELGDSAMYLCASSYASRMAQYFGPGTRLTVL.

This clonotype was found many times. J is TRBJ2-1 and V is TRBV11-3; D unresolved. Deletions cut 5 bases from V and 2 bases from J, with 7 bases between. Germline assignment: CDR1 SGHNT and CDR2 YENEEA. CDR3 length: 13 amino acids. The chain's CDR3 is CASSHRAYNEQFF. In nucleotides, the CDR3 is TGTGCCAGCAGCCACCGGGCCTACAATGAGCAGTTCTTC.

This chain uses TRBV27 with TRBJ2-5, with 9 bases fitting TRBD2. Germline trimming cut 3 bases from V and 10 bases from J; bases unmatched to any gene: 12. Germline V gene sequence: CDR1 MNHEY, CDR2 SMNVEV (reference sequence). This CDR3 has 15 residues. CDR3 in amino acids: CASSFNQREVRDQYF. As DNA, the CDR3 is TGTGCCAGCAGTTTCAATCAGCGGGAGGTAAGAGACCAGTACTTC.

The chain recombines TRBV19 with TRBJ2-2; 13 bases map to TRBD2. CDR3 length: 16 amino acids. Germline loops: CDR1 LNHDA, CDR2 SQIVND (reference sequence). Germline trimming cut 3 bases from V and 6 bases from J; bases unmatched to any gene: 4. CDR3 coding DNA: TGTGCCAGTAGTATTCGGACTAGCGGGAGTGCCGGGGAGCTGTTTTTT. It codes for CASSIRTSGSAGELFF. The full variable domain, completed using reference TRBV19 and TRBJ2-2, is DGGITQSPKYLFRKEGQNVTLSCEQNLNHDAMYWYRQDPGQGLRLIYYSQIVNDFQKGDIAEGYSVSREKKESFPLTVTSAQKNPTAFYLCASSIRTSGSAGELFFGEGSRLTVL.

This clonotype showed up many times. CDR3 region: CASSLVGSGATDTQYF. The CDR3 DNA reads TGTGCCAGCAGCTTAGTGGGTAGCGGAGCCACAGATACGCAGTATTTT. The chain combines TRBV7-2 with TRBJ2-3; tentatively, D is TRBD2 (6 bases). V was clipped by 1 base and J by 2 bases, with 13 bases between them. This CDR3 spans 16 amino acids. Germline lookup yields CDR1 SGHTA and CDR2 FQGNSA.

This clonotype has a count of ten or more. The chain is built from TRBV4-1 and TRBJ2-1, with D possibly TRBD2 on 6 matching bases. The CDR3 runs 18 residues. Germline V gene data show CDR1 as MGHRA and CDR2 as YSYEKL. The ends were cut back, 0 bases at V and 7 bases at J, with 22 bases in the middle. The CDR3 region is CASSQDRTGDLGMNEQFF. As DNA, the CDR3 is TGCGCCAGCAGCCAAGATCGTACGGGAGATTTGGGGATGAATGAGCAGTTCTTC.

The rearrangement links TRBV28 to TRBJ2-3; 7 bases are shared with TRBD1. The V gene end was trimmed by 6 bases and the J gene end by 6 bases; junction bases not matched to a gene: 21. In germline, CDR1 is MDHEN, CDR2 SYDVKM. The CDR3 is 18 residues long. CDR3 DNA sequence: TGTGCCAGCAGCCTACCCCCCCCCGCAGGGGGTTATTGGGATACGCAGTATTTT. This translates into CASSLPPPAGGYWDTQYF.

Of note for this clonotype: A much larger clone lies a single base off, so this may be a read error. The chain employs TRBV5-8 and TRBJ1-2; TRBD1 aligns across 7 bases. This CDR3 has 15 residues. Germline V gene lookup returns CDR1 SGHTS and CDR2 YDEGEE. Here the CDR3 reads CASSPRTGGYYGYAF. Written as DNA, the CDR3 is TGTGCCAGCAGCCCCAGGACAGGAGGGTACTATGGCTACGCCTTC.

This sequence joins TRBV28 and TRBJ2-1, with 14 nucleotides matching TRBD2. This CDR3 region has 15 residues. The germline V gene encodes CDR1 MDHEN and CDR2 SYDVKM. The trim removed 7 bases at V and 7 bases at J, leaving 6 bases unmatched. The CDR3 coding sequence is TGTGCCAGCACCCCAAGACTAGCGGGAGGGAATGAGCAGTTCTTC. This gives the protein CASTPRLAGGNEQFF.

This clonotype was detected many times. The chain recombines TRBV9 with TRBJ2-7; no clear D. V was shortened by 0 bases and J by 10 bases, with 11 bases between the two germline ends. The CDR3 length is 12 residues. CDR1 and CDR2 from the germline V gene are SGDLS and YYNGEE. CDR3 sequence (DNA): TGTGCCAGCAGCGTAGATTTTGGGGTCCAGTACTTC. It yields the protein CASSVDFGVQYF. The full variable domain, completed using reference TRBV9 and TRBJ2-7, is DSGVTQTPKHLITATGQRVTLRCSPRSGDLSVYWYQQSLDQGLQFLIQYYNGEERAKGNILERFSAQQFPDLHSELNLSSLELGDSALYFCASSVDFGVQYFGPGTRLTVT.

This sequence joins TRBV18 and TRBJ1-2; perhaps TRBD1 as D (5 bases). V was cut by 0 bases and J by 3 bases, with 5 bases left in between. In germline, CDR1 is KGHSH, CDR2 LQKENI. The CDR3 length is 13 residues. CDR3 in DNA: TGTGCCAGCTCACCACCGGGGGACTATGGCTACACCTTC. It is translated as CASSPPGDYGYTF.

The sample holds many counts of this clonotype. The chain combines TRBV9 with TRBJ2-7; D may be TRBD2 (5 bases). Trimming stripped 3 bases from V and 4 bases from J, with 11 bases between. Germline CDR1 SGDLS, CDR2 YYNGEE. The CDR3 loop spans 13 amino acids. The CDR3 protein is CASSASLEYEQYF. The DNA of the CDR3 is TGTGCCAGCAGCGCCTCACTAGAATACGAGCAGTACTTC.